Below are 6 T cell receptor beta chains sequenced from a single sample in a study of identical twins. One entry per CDR3 protein, called by TCRdb with MiXCR from the 5' RACE reads. This table holds about 220,000 distinct CDR3 sequences, around 8.1% found once. This same sample was also part of a study on yellow fever vaccine responses in identical twins.

The sequencing input was memory (CD45RO+) T cells sorted from blood. The source of these receptors is a woman younger than 30 in good health.

This clonotype was seen only a few times. An end of the junction does not agree with germline; a read error may underlie this. The CDR3 loop is CSVEAGGARQQFF. DNA for the CDR3: TGCAGCGTAGAAGCGGGAGGGGCACGGCAGCAGTTCTTC. The V gene is TRBV29-1, the J gene TRBJ2-1; 10 nucleotides align to TRBD2. Germline V CDR1 and CDR2: SQVTM, ANQGSEA. The CDR3 is 13 amino acids.

There are many counts of this clonotype. The chain uses TRBV5-1 and TRBJ2-3; 8 bases agree with TRBD2. This CDR3 contains 16 residues. Trimming cost V 1 base and J 2 bases; bases outside gene matches: 6. From germline, CDR1 is SGHRS and CDR2 YFSETQ. CDR3 bases: TGCGCCAGCAGCTTGATCGCTAGCGGGTACACAGATACGCAGTATTTT. Translation gives CASSLIASGYTDTQYF.

This clonotype appeared a few times. J is TRBJ2-1 and V is TRBV28; D is perhaps TRBD2 (6 bases). V lost 0 bases to trimming and J lost 3 bases, with 18 bases between them. The CDR3 contains 18 residues. Looked up from germline, CDR1 is MDHEN and CDR2 is SYDVKM. The CDR3 reads CASSLWSVTEGLYNEQFF. The CDR3, as DNA: TGTGCCAGCAGTTTATGGAGTGTAACGGAGGGCCTCTACAATGAGCAGTTCTTC.

This clonotype occurred many times. The V call is TRBV27, the J call TRBJ2-6, with D unresolved. This CDR3 is 13 amino acids long. From germline, CDR1 is MNHEY and CDR2 SMNVEV (reference sequence). Trimming left V 9 bases short and J 0 bases short, with 6 bases between. The CDR3 is CASRVSGANVLTF. CDR3 DNA sequence: TGTGCCAGTCGCGTCTCTGGGGCCAACGTCCTGACTTTC.

This chain joins TRBV28 and TRBJ2-1, with D uncertain. V was pared by 2 bases and J by 6 bases, with 17 bases between. The CDR3 extends over 16 amino acids. Germline CDR1 MDHEN, CDR2 SYDVKM. The CDR3 loop reads CASSLVVQLVGNEQFF. The CDR3, as DNA: TGTGCCAGCAGTTTAGTAGTCCAACTGGTCGGCAATGAGCAGTTCTTC.

This clonotype has at least ten counts. The chain carries TRBV28 and TRBJ1-5, with 8 bases matching TRBD1. The germline V gene has CDR1 MDHEN and CDR2 SYDVKM. The CDR3 sequence is 15 residues long. V lost 6 bases to trimming and J lost 2 bases; unmatched junction nucleotides: 6. The CDR3 sequence is CASRPGTGGNQPQHF. In nucleotides, the CDR3 is TGTGCCAGCAGGCCCGGGACAGGAGGCAATCAGCCCCAGCATTTT.